The present TCR beta chain was sequenced within a study of blood T cell repertoires in COVID-19. On the study more broadly: Researchers got acute and convalescent COVID-19 samples from the United States, Italy and Spain.

This CDR3 comprises 15 residues. The germline gives CDR1 SGHRS, CDR2 YFSETQ. V was clipped by 0 bases and J by 7 bases; unmatched bases: 4. Original handling: From reference gene primer amplification, estimates of nucleated cell counts were derived. The assay was immunoSEQ multiplex PCR, and TCRdb's table has in-frame clones only and misses some. The D gene and trimming were derived from the DNA, and the V and J assignments and clone size from that table. The sample carries 150,000 or so clones, approximately 87% recorded once. The chain is built from TRBV5-1 and TRBJ1-6; 7 bases map to TRBD1. The TCR was taken from a man older than 75 with acute or convalescent COVID-19. The sample was peripheral blood. Written as DNA, the CDR3 is TGCGCCAGCAGCTTGGGACAGGGATCGAATTCACCCCTCCACTTT. It is translated as CASSLGQGSNSPLHF.